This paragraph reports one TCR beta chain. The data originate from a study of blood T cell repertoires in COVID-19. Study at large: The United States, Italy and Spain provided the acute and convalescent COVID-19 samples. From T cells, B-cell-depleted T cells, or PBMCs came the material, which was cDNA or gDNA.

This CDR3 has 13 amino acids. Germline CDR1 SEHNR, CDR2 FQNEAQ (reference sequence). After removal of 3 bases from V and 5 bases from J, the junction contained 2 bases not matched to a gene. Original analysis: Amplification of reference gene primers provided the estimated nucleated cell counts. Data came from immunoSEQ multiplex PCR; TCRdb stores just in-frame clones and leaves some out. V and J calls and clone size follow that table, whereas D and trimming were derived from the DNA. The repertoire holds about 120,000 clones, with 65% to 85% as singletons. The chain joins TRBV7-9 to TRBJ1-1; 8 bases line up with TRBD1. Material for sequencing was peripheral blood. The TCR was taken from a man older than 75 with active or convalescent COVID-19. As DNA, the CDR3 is TGTGCCAGCAGCTTGACAGGGGTAACTGAAGCTTTCTTT. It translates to CASSLTGVTEAFF.